Shown below are 23 T cell receptor beta chains from a single sample sequenced in a study of cytomegalovirus exposure and HLA in healthy donors (dated by TCRdb to the late 2010s). The method was the immunoSEQ multiplex PCR assay. For the multiplex PCR, a mixture combining 60 forward primers for TCR Vbeta segments and 13 reverse primers for TCR Jbeta segments was used. Not all clones reach the TCRdb copy of this immuneACCESS table, which keeps in-frame sequences only. Checked studies attribute under half of the gap to unresolved V genes and leave the rest unexplained. Within this sample are 75,000 to 100,000 clones, with about four fifths of them counted one time only. 12% to 15% of the sample goes to the ten largest clones. The sequenced material came from PBMCs. Receptors were obtained from a woman in her 70s in good health and CMV-seropositive.

V is TRBV10-3 and J is TRBJ2-1; D may be TRBD2 (6 bases). This CDR3 spans 14 amino acids. Germline CDR1 and CDR2: ENHRY and SYGVKD. Deletions cut 6 bases from V and 7 bases from J, with 16 bases between. The CDR3 bases are TGTGCCATCAGCCCGGGAGTCGGTCCGAATGAGCAGTTCTTC. Amino acid sequence: CAISPGVGPNEQFF.

This chain connects TRBV19 to TRBJ2-6, with 14 bases fitting TRBD2. V was pared by 7 bases and J by 4 bases, with 15 bases of the junction left unmatched. The germline gives CDR1 LNHDA, CDR2 SQIVND (reference sequence). The CDR3 runs 20 residues. In nucleotides, the CDR3 is TGTGCCAGTACTACCGGACTAGCGGGAGGATCGGTGTCCGGGGCCAACGTCCTGACTTTC. Amino acids: CASTTGLAGGSVSGANVLTF. Full variable domain (rest looked up from reference TRBV19 and TRBJ2-6): DGGITQSPKYLFRKEGQNVTLSCEQNLNHDAMYWYRQDPGQGLRLIYYSQIVNDFQKGDIAEGYSVSREKKESFPLTVTSAQKNPTAFYLCASTTGLAGGSVSGANVLTFGAGSRLTVL.

This clone was counted only a few times. The V gene is TRBV7-2, the J gene TRBJ2-6, with D possibly matching TRBD2 (5 bases). The germline V gene has CDR1 SGHTA and CDR2 FQGNSA. V gave up 5 bases and J gave up 2 bases, with 22 bases separating them. There are 19 residues in the CDR3. The CDR3 region has the DNA TGTGCCAGCAGCGTCCGAGGGTGGGTTTTAGACCCTGGGGCCAACGTCCTGACTTTC. Protein product: CASSVRGWVLDPGANVLTF.

This clone occurred a few times. The chain couples TRBV11-2 to TRBJ2-5; tentatively, D is TRBD2 (6 bases). The CDR3 is 15 amino acids. Germline V gene sequence: CDR1 SGHAT, CDR2 FQNNGV. Trimming cost V 3 bases and J 5 bases, with 16 bases left between them. CDR3 bases: TGTGCCAGCAGCTTCACGGAGGGTTTGGGGGAGACCCAGTACTTC. It specifies CASSFTEGLGETQYF. The full variable domain, completed using reference TRBV11-2 and TRBJ2-5, is EAGVAQSPRYKIIEKRQSVAFWCNPISGHATLYWYQQILGQGPKLLIQFQNNGVVDDSQLPKDRFSAERLKGVDSTLKIQPAKLEDSAVYLCASSFTEGLGETQYFGPGTRLLVL.

This clone was seen only a few times. The chain combines TRBV6-4 with TRBJ2-3, with 11 bases identical to TRBD1. V was clipped by 4 bases and J by 4 bases; unmatched bases: 4. The CDR3 consists of 15 residues. CDR1 and CDR2 from the germline V gene are MRHNA and SNTAGT. The CDR3 DNA sequence: TGTGCCAGCAGTGCCGGACAGGGGGCGGCAGATACGCAGTATTTT. It yields the protein CASSAGQGAADTQYF.

The chain carries TRBV10-3 and TRBJ1-1, with TRBD1 matching 10 bases. Germline assignment: CDR1 ENHRY and CDR2 SYGVKD. The CDR3 sequence is 15 residues long. With 5 bases clipped from V and 5 bases from J, the junction kept 8 bases outside the gene matches. The CDR3: CAISQRTGGGTEAFF. As DNA, the CDR3 is TGTGCCATCAGTCAGAGGACAGGGGGTGGAACTGAAGCTTTCTTT.

V and J are TRBV5-4 and TRBJ1-6; TRBD1 matches 7 bases. The junction had 6 bases not matched to a gene; V was cut back by 5 bases and J by 4 bases. The CDR3 runs to 15 residues. The V gene's germline CDR1 is SGHNT and CDR2 YYREEE (reference sequence). The CDR3 bases are TGTGCCAGCAGTGAACAGGGGCGATATAATTCACCCCTCCACTTT. It is translated as CASSEQGRYNSPLHF.

The chain links TRBV9 to TRBJ1-2, with 10 bases identical to TRBD1. The junction had 11 bases not matched to a gene; V was cut back by 4 bases and J by 8 bases. Germline V gene sequence: CDR1 SGDLS, CDR2 YYNGEE. This CDR3 is built from 15 residues. CDR3 region: CASSPSTGGAEGYTF. The DNA for the CDR3 is TGTGCCAGCAGCCCCTCGACAGGGGGCGCGGAGGGCTACACCTTC.

V usage is TRBV29-1 and J usage is TRBJ1-2; unclear D gene. The CDR3 totals 13 residues. The germline V gene has CDR1 SQVTM and CDR2 ANQGSEA. V gave up 4 bases and J gave up 1 base, with 10 bases separating them. The CDR3 DNA follows: TGCAGCGTTGTGTGGAGCCATAACTATGGCTACACCTTC. Encoded protein: CSVVWSHNYGYTF.

In its sample, this clone ranks as medium-sized. This chain uses TRBV25-1 with TRBJ1-5, with D hard to call. CDR1 is MGHDK, CDR2 SYGVNS, per germline. Between the trimmed V and J ends, which lost 1 base and 0 bases, there was a span of 4 bases. The CDR3 sequence is 14 residues long. The CDR3, as DNA: TGTGCCAGCAGTGAATTTCGTAGCAATCAGCCCCAGCATTTT. Translation gives CASSEFRSNQPQHF.

The chain is built from TRBV28 and TRBJ2-1; D is unresolved. The CDR3 totals 16 residues. V dropped 1 base and J dropped 4 bases, with 14 bases sitting between them. The germline CDR1 and CDR2 sequences are MDHEN and SYDVKM. The chain's CDR3 is CASSLSPPPFYNEQFF. DNA for the CDR3: TGTGCCAGCAGTTTATCTCCCCCCCCCTTTTACAATGAGCAGTTCTTC.

The genes are TRBV5-1 and TRBJ2-7; TRBD1 matches at 11 bases. V gave up 4 bases and J gave up 5 bases; unmatched junction bases: 5. Germline assignment: CDR1 SGHRS and CDR2 YFSETQ. The CDR3 runs 14 residues. CDR3 amino acids: CASSPGQGVDEQYF. Written as DNA, the CDR3 is TGCGCCAGCAGCCCGGGACAGGGGGTGGACGAGCAGTACTTC.

The chain employs TRBV6-6 and TRBJ2-7; 8 positions agree with TRBD1. Germline CDR1 MNHNY, CDR2 SVGAGI (reference sequence). J lost 5 bases, V lost 5 bases, and 8 bases had no gene match. The CDR3 spans 14 residues. The CDR3 loop is CASSVRTGWDEQYF. CDR3 DNA sequence: TGTGCCAGCAGTGTAAGGACAGGGTGGGACGAGCAGTACTTC.

The V and J genes are TRBV10-1 and TRBJ2-1; a weak D match, TRBD2 (5 bases). Germline V CDR1 and CDR2: WNHNN, SYGVQD (reference sequence). CDR3 length equals 14 residues. Trimming removed 6 bases from V and 15 bases from J, with 24 bases in between. The CDR3 coding sequence is TGCGCCAGCAGGCCGGTCACAACTAGATGTGTTGCGTTCTTC. As protein: CASRPVTTRCVAFF.

The chain joins TRBV14 to TRBJ2-6; D is perhaps TRBD1 (6 bases). Germline CDR1 and CDR2: SGHDN and FVKESK. Trimming shortened V by 3 bases and J by 0 bases, and 12 bases separated the two germline ends. The CDR3 runs 17 residues. CDR3 DNA: TGTGCCAGCAGCCACCAGGGGTTATACTCTGGGGCCAACGTCCTGACTTTC. Translated, it gives CASSHQGLYSGANVLTF. Supplemented by reference TRBV14 and TRBJ2-6, the full variable domain reads EAGVTQFPSHSVIEKGQTVTLRCDPISGHDNLYWYRRVMGKEIKFLLHFVKESKQDESGMPNNRFLAERTGGTYSTLKVQPAELEDSGVYFCASSHQGLYSGANVLTFGAGSRLTVL.

This clone was observed a single time. DNA for the CDR3: TGTGCCAGCAGCTTGGGCTTTGACAGGCTCTCTGGAAACACCATATATTTT. It specifies CASSLGFDRLSGNTIYF. V is TRBV11-2 and J is TRBJ1-3; possibly TRBD1 for D (6 bases). Trimming left V 3 bases short and J 0 bases short, with 15 bases between. Germline CDR1 SGHAT, CDR2 FQNNGV. The CDR3 loop spans 17 amino acids.

This clone was observed a single time. The V and J genes are TRBV2 and TRBJ2-6; 8 nucleotides line up with TRBD1. The J segment lost 0 bases and the V segment lost 2 bases, leaving 6 bases of the junction unmatched. CDR3 length equals 18 residues. The germline V gene encodes CDR1 SNHLY and CDR2 FYNNEI. The CDR3 region is CASSETGGYPSGANVLTF. CDR3 in DNA: TGTGCCAGCAGTGAAACAGGGGGATACCCCTCTGGGGCCAACGTCCTGACTTTC.

Only a few counts were recorded for this clone. The chain joins TRBV9 to TRBJ1-2; possibly TRBD1 for D (5 bases). The CDR3 contains 14 residues. Trimming stripped 4 bases from V and 0 bases from J, with 10 bases between. Germline CDR1 reads SGDLS; CDR2 reads YYNGEE. This chain's CDR3 is CASSLRDANYGYTF. The CDR3, as DNA: TGTGCCAGCAGCTTGCGGGACGCTAACTATGGCTACACCTTC.

The chain has TRBV21-1 and TRBJ1-5. TRBV21-1 is a documented pseudogene. This CDR3 region has 16 residues. The CDR3 reads CASRRPSRRRDQPQHF. The CDR3 DNA reads as TGTGCCAGCAGACGCCCTAGCCGCAGGCGGGATCAGCCCCAGCATTTT.

In this sample, this clone turned up once. V and J are TRBV7-2 and TRBJ1-5; D gene unclear. With 2 bases removed from V and 1 base from J, the gap between germline ends came to 6 bases. CDR3 length equals 14 residues. CDR1 and CDR2 (germline): SGHTA, FQGNSA. The CDR3 DNA reads as TGTGCCAGCAGCTTATCCCGGAGCAATCAGCCCCAGCATTTT. It encodes CASSLSRSNQPQHF.

V is TRBV4-2 and J is TRBJ1-1; maybe TRBD1 (6 bases). Trimming pared 5 bases from V and 5 bases from J, leaving 21 bases between. The germline V gene has CDR1 LGHNA and CDR2 YNFKEQ. The CDR3 length is 16 residues. The CDR3 loop reads CASSRQRGARVTEAFF. CDR3 DNA sequence: TGTGCCAGCAGCAGGCAACGGGGGGCGCGGGTGACTGAAGCTTTCTTT.

The CDR3 spells CASSPPGGSVPEAFF. DNA of the CDR3: TGTGCCAGCAGCCCCCCTGGAGGGTCTGTCCCTGAAGCTTTCTTT. The chain couples TRBV6-5 to TRBJ1-1; D gene unclear. The V gene's germline CDR1 is MNHEY and CDR2 SVGAGI. CDR3 length equals 15 residues. Trimming shortened V by 6 bases and J by 6 bases, and 20 bases separated the two germline ends.

The chain carries TRBV7-8 and TRBJ1-1; no definite D call. The CDR3 length is 14 residues. The V end was cut by 2 bases, the J end by 1 base, with 8 bases between. Looked up from germline, CDR1 is SGHVS and CDR2 is FQNEAQ. This CDR3 is CASSLTSGNTEAFF. CDR3 nucleotides: TGTGCCAGCAGCTTAACATCAGGGAACACTGAAGCTTTCTTT.